This TCR beta chain comes out of a study of T cell responses to AZD1222 COVID-19 vaccine. A note on this clone: Its antigen is undetermined. This same CDR3 is encoded by further DNA sequences in the sample.

This CDR3 comprises 14 residues. Trimming shortened V by 0 bases and J by 7 bases, and 9 bases separated the two germline ends. Germline V lookup: CDR1 LGHDT, CDR2 YNNKEL (reference sequence). The data were produced by immunoSEQ multiplex PCR, yet TCRdb's version contains in-frame clones alone and is incomplete. The data show more than 250,000 clones, with 85% to 95% seen just once and less than 0.6% held by the top ten. General observations from the study: Among spike-specific TCRs, nearly half reportedly target unmutated variant regions.

The material was peripheral blood, obtained on day 0 of AZD1222 vaccination. The TCR was taken from an adult in good health. The chain has TRBV3-1 (or the pseudogene TRBV3-2) and TRBJ1-4; a possible D gene is TRBD1 (6 bases). The CDR3 DNA follows: TGTGCCAGCAGCCAAGAAGGGGGAGGTGAAAAACTGTTTTTT. This translates into CASSQEGGGEKLFF.